Listed here are 30 T cell receptor beta chains from one sample, sequenced in a study of blood T cells in healthy people across ages. Primers used in a second PCR of about 7 to 12 cycles were a sample-barcoded 5' primer and a J-beta primer mix. TCRdb independently ran MiXCR on the 5' RACE reads; one entry per CDR3 protein. Of about 670,000 distinct CDR3 sequences listed, around 43% are singletons. The sequenced sample was blood. These receptors all stem from a man older than 75 in good health.

Note on this clonotype: A clone one base away is much larger, so this may be a read error. The V gene is TRBV4-1, the J gene TRBJ1-2, with 7 bases aligning to TRBD1. Germline V gene data show CDR1 as MGHRA and CDR2 as YSYEKL. This CDR3 spans 15 amino acids. V was pared by 2 bases and J by 4 bases, with 7 bases of the junction left unmatched. The CDR3 sequence: CASSQTTGSSYGYTF. Here the CDR3 DNA reads TGCGCCAGCAGCCAAACGACAGGGTCTAGCTATGGCTACACCTTC.

This clonotype was counted ten times or more. The rearrangement uses TRBV29-1 and TRBJ2-1; TRBD2 aligns across 15 bases. Trimming removed 7 bases from V and 6 bases from J; junction bases left unmatched: 7. Germline V gene lookup returns CDR1 SQVTM and CDR2 ANQGSEA. The CDR3 consists of 15 residues. CDR3 amino acids: CSACTGLAGGNEQFF. For the CDR3, the DNA is TGCAGCGCCTGTACGGGACTAGCGGGAGGCAATGAGCAGTTCTTC.

This chain uses TRBV7-9 with TRBJ2-7; 7 nucleotides match TRBD1. The CDR3 totals 15 residues. CDR1 is SEHNR and CDR2 is FQNEAQ in the germline V gene (reference sequence). The V and J ends lost 4 bases and 1 base, in that order; junction bases with no gene match: 7. The CDR3 DNA sequence: TGTGCCAGCAGCTGGACCGGGACAGCATCCTACGAGCAGTACTTC. Its translation: CASSWTGTASYEQYF.

The rearrangement links TRBV6-6 to TRBJ2-1, with 12 nucleotides matching TRBD2. This CDR3 comprises 17 residues. Germline trimming cut 5 bases from V and 8 bases from J; bases unmatched to any gene: 13. CDR1 MNHNY and CDR2 SVGAGI come from the germline V gene (reference sequence). CDR3 DNA: TGTGCCAGCAGTCGTCGGGCTAGCGGGGGGGCCGGGGATGAGCAGTTCTTC. This codes for CASSRRASGGAGDEQFF.

The chain carries TRBV4-2 and TRBJ1-4; 7 bases agree with TRBD1. The V segment lost 1 base and the J segment 0 bases; nucleotides outside the gene matches: 5. CDR1 is LGHNA, CDR2 YNFKEQ, per germline. CDR3 length: 17 residues. The CDR3 region has the DNA TGTGCCAGCAGCCAAGGACAGGGCTCATCAACTAATGAAAAACTGTTTTTT. Translated, it gives CASSQGQGSSTNEKLFF.

There are a few counts of this clonotype. V is TRBV7-2 and J is TRBJ2-5; 8 bases are a match to TRBD1. CDR3 length: 16 amino acids. J lost 5 bases, V lost 4 bases, and 12 bases had no gene match. The germline V gene has CDR1 SGHTA and CDR2 FQGNSA. The CDR3 nucleotides are TGTGCCAGCAGCTCCCGGACAGGGAGGATTTGGGAGACCCAGTACTTC. Protein product: CASSSRTGRIWETQYF.

The rearrangement links TRBV14 to TRBJ2-7; possibly TRBD2 for D (7 bases). CDR3 length equals 15 residues. Germline assignment: CDR1 SGHDN and CDR2 FVKESK. V lost 1 base and J lost 7, with 17 bases in between. CDR3 amino acids: CASSQAWGRDNEQYF. The CDR3 nucleotides are TGTGCCAGCAGCCAAGCTTGGGGGAGGGACAATGAGCAGTACTTC.

This clonotype was found once. The chain employs TRBV24-1 and TRBJ1-4, with D perhaps TRBD1 (5 bases). The V and J ends lost 4 bases and 8 bases respectively, with 13 bases between them. This CDR3 is 14 amino acids long. Looked up from germline, CDR1 is KGHDR and CDR2 is SFDVKD. The CDR3 DNA follows: TGTGCCACCAGTGACATTGGGACGGGCGAAAAACTGTTTTTT. It translates to CATSDIGTGEKLFF.

In regard to this clonotype: This may be a read error, as it is one base from a much larger clone. This chain joins TRBV4-3 and TRBJ2-7; the D call may be TRBD1 or TRBD2 (6 bases each). The CDR3 consists of 15 residues. Germline values: CDR1 LGHNA, CDR2 YSLEER. Trimming stripped 5 bases from V and 0 bases from J, with 14 bases between. Written as DNA, the CDR3 is TGCGCCAGCAGCACCCTGGGGGGCAGCTCCTACGAGCAGTACTTC. Protein: CASSTLGGSSYEQYF.

There are a few counts of this clonotype. This chain uses TRBV6-2 or TRBV6-3 with TRBJ1-4; the D gene is possibly TRBD1 (5 bases). Per the germline V gene, CDR1 is MNHEY and CDR2 is SVGEGT. The V and J ends lost 5 bases and 4 bases respectively, with 17 bases between them. The CDR3 totals 16 residues. CDR3 in DNA: TGTGCCAGCAGTCCGCGGGGGACCGGAGGTAATGAAAAACTGTTTTTT. Amino acids: CASSPRGTGGNEKLFF.

The chain links TRBV4-2 to TRBJ1-4; no definite D call. The germline V gene has CDR1 LGHNA and CDR2 YNFKEQ. Trimming took 0 bases from V and 5 from J, leaving 13 bases between them. The CDR3 loop spans 16 amino acids. The CDR3 DNA sequence: TGTGCCAGCAGCCAAGATGGACGGCAGAGCAATGAAAAACTGTTTTTT. Amino acids: CASSQDGRQSNEKLFF.

As to this clonotype: A read error may be the cause here, since a much bigger clone is one base away. The gene calls are TRBV20-1 and TRBJ2-1, with D perhaps matching TRBD1 (5 bases). Germline values: CDR1 DFQATT, CDR2 SNEGSKA (reference sequence). The CDR3 length is 10 residues. V was clipped by 5 bases and J by 11 bases, with 10 bases between them. As DNA, the CDR3 is TGCAGTGCTCCCCAGGGCCAGCAGTTCTTC. This gives the protein CSAPQGQQFF.

This clonotype was picked up many times. V and J are TRBV29-1 and TRBJ2-3; no firm D call. This CDR3 is 13 amino acids long. The germline V and J ends were trimmed by 4 bases and 2 bases, with 10 bases remaining between them. CDR1 is SQVTM, CDR2 ANQGSEA, per germline. CDR3 DNA: TGCAGCGTTGGGGCACTTTCCACAGATACGCAGTATTTT. Translation gives CSVGALSTDTQYF.

This clonotype has a handful of counts. The chain joins TRBV5-1 to TRBJ2-1; D is tentatively TRBD1 or TRBD2 (6 bases each). The V end was cut by 4 bases, the J end by 9 bases, with 20 bases between. The V gene's germline CDR1 is SGHRS and CDR2 YFSETQ. There are 15 residues in the CDR3. DNA of the CDR3: TGCGCCAGCAGCCCTCTCGTCCGGGGGCGCGGTGAGCAGTTCTTC. Encoded protein: CASSPLVRGRGEQFF. Combining the CDR3 with reference TRBV5-1 and TRBJ2-1 gives the whole variable domain KAGVTQTPRYLIKTRGQQVTLSCSPISGHRSVSWYQQTPGQGLQFLFEYFSETQRNKGNFPGRFSGRQFSNSRSEMNVSTLELGDSALYLCASSPLVRGRGEQFFGPGTRLTVL.

The chain is built from TRBV20-1 and TRBJ1-2, with D tentatively TRBD1 (5 bases). Trimming cost V 3 bases and J 4 bases, with 21 bases left between them. Germline assignment: CDR1 DFQATT and CDR2 SNEGSKA (reference sequence). CDR3 size: 16 residues. CDR3 DNA: TGCAGTGCTAGCGACTCCGGAGGGGCGGAGAGCTATGGCTACACCTTC. It codes for CSASDSGGAESYGYTF.

This clonotype was picked up many times. The chain carries TRBV11-3 and TRBJ2-3; no clear D. The CDR3 runs to 15 residues. Per germline, CDR1 SGHNT and CDR2 YENEEA. Trimming took off 1 base at V and 3 bases at J, with 11 bases between the two ends. The chain's CDR3 is CASSLGELGTDTQYF. For the CDR3, the DNA is TGTGCCAGCAGCTTAGGAGAGCTGGGTACAGATACGCAGTATTTT.

The V call is TRBV6-5, the J call TRBJ1-5; D is perhaps TRBD1 (5 bases). The germline V and J ends were trimmed by 5 bases and 4 bases, with 15 bases remaining between them. The CDR3 has 15 amino acids. The V gene's germline CDR1 is MNHEY and CDR2 SVGAGI. The CDR3 region has the DNA TGTGCCAGCAGTCTCAAGGGGAGTGGGAATCAGCCCCAGCATTTT. Its translation is CASSLKGSGNQPQHF.

This clonotype appeared a few times. The chain employs TRBV7-6 and TRBJ1-6; 9 bases agree with TRBD1. Germline V CDR1 and CDR2: SGHVS, FNYEAQ. CDR3 length: 15 residues. The V segment lost 0 bases and the J segment 10 bases; nucleotides outside the gene matches: 4. CDR3 coding DNA: TGTGCCAGCAGCTTAGCGGGGACAGGGAGATCACCCCTCCACTTT. Its protein is CASSLAGTGRSPLHF.

This chain joins TRBV20-1 and TRBJ2-1; 7 positions agree with TRBD2. The J segment lost 7 bases and the V segment lost 7 bases, leaving 13 bases of the junction unmatched. The CDR3 spans 14 residues. From germline, CDR1 is DFQATT and CDR2 SNEGSKA (reference sequence). The CDR3 spells CSVRWGGSLNEQFF. The CDR3 DNA follows: TGCAGTGTCAGGTGGGGCGGGAGTTTGAATGAGCAGTTCTTC.

This clonotype showed up just a few times. The CDR3 DNA reads TGTGCCAGCAGCCTAAGGGAAGGGAGGGGACTGGCGGGAGAGACCCAGTACTTC. This encodes CASSLREGRGLAGETQYF. The chain has TRBV7-8 and TRBJ2-5, with 7 bases that match TRBD2. The CDR3 runs to 18 residues. Germline lookup yields CDR1 SGHVS and CDR2 FQNEAQ. Trimming at V came to 5 bases and at J to 4 bases, leaving 19 bases not matched to a gene.

This clonotype was detected ten times or more. This rearrangement joins TRBV29-1 to TRBJ2-5, with D perhaps TRBD2 (6 bases). V was pared by 4 bases and J by 5 bases, with 14 bases between. Germline loops: CDR1 SQVTM, CDR2 ANQGSEA. The CDR3 is made up of 13 amino acids. The CDR3 is CSVVAGGRETQYF. The CDR3, as DNA: TGCAGCGTTGTTGCCGGGGGACGGGAGACCCAGTACTTC.

The sample holds a few counts of this clonotype. V gene TRBV27 combines with J gene TRBJ2-1; TRBD2 matches at 8 bases. The junction had 10 bases not matched to a gene; V was cut back by 2 bases and J by 7 bases. Looked up from germline, CDR1 is MNHEY and CDR2 is SMNVEV (reference sequence). The CDR3 runs to 16 residues. CDR3 loop: CASSLVGGLAGNEQFF. The CDR3 DNA reads TGTGCCAGCAGTTTAGTAGGCGGACTAGCAGGGAATGAGCAGTTCTTC.

The rearrangement uses TRBV6-5 and TRBJ1-2; D gene ambiguous. Germline V lookup: CDR1 MNHEY, CDR2 SVGAGI. This CDR3 is 12 amino acids long. The V gene lost 4 bases and the J gene lost 6 bases, with 9 bases spanning the gap. CDR3 nucleotide sequence: TGTGCCAGCAGTTCGAGGGCCCATGGCTACACCTTC. Its translation: CASSSRAHGYTF.

This clonotype was observed a handful of times. V is TRBV2 and J is TRBJ2-4, with D possibly matching TRBD2 (5 bases). This CDR3 spans 15 amino acids. Germline V lookup: CDR1 SNHLY, CDR2 FYNNEI. The V and J ends lost 4 bases and 8 bases respectively, with 18 bases between them. The CDR3 sequence is CASSGGRAPRDIQYF. In DNA, the CDR3 is TGTGCCAGCAGTGGAGGCAGAGCCCCGCGGGACATTCAGTACTTC.

This clonotype was seen more than once but under ten times. This chain connects TRBV7-2 to TRBJ2-7; tentative D call: TRBD1 (5 bases). V gave up 1 base and J gave up 2 bases, with 9 bases separating them. Germline CDR1 SGHTA, CDR2 FQGNSA. The CDR3 consists of 14 residues. The CDR3 region is CASSLEKGTYEQYF. CDR3 coding DNA: TGTGCCAGCAGCTTAGAAAAGGGGACCTACGAGCAGTACTTC.

This chain links TRBV2 with TRBJ1-1; 8 bases align to TRBD1. Germline V lookup: CDR1 SNHLY, CDR2 FYNNEI. Trimming cost V 7 bases and J 8 bases; bases outside gene matches: 12. The length of the CDR3 is 14 residues. The CDR3: CASTSIQGGIEAFF. The DNA of the CDR3 is TGTGCCAGCACTTCAATACAGGGGGGCATCGAAGCTTTCTTT.

The chain uses TRBV5-4 and TRBJ2-1; D is unresolved. The CDR3 runs to 13 residues. Germline V gene lookup returns CDR1 SGHNT and CDR2 YYREEE (reference sequence). Trimming removed 4 bases at V and 2 bases at J, with 7 bases between. CDR3 sequence (DNA): TGTGCCAGCAGCGTGGATCCCTACAATGAGCAGTTCTTC. It translates to CASSVDPYNEQFF.

This chain joins TRBV6-5 and TRBJ1-2; TRBD1 agrees at 7 bases. This CDR3 has 14 residues. J was trimmed by 4 bases and V by 4 bases; bases with no gene match: 6. The germline V gene encodes CDR1 MNHEY and CDR2 SVGAGI. CDR3 in amino acids: CASSSYRQGYGYTF. CDR3 sequence (DNA): TGTGCCAGCAGTTCGTATCGACAGGGCTATGGCTACACCTTC.

J is TRBJ2-5 and V is TRBV28, with D hard to call. Looked up from germline, CDR1 is MDHEN and CDR2 is SYDVKM. V lost 2 bases and J lost 11, with 18 bases in between. The CDR3 length is 14 residues. CDR3 amino acids: CASSLAAFFNEQYF. In DNA form, the CDR3 reads TGTGCCAGCAGTTTAGCGGCCTTCTTCAATGAGCAGTACTTC.

This clonotype was seen a handful of times. The V gene is TRBV7-6, the J gene TRBJ2-7, with D tentatively TRBD2 (6 bases). Germline CDR1 is SGHVS and CDR2 is FNYEAQ. The CDR3 is 15 residues long. The germline V and J ends were trimmed by 1 base and 7 bases, with 17 bases remaining between them. This CDR3 reads CASSLEGSDYNEQYF. For the CDR3, the DNA is TGTGCCAGCAGCTTAGAGGGGTCGGACTACAATGAGCAGTACTTC.